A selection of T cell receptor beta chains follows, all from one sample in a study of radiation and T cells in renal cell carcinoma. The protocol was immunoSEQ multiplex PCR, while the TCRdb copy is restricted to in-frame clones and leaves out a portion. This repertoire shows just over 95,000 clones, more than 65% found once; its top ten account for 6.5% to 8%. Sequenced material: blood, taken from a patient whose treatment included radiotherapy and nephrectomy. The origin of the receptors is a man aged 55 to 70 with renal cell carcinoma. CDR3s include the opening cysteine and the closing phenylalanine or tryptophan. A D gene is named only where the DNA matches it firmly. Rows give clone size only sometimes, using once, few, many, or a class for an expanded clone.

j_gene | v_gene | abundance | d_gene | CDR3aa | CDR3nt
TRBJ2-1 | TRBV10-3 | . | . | CATPLRVREQFF | TGTGCCACACCCCTAAGGGTTAGGGAGCAGTTCTTC
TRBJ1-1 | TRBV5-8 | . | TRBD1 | CASSFLVGAGGTEAFF | TGTGCCAGCAGCTTCTTGGTCGGAGCAGGGGGGACTGAAGCTTTCTTT
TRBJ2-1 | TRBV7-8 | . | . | CASSPQRGGTGFF | TGTGCCAGCAGCCCCCAGAGGGGGGGGACGGGGTTCTTC
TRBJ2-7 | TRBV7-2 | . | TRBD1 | CASSLATGGRYEQYF | TGTGCCAGCAGCTTAGCAACAGGGGGAAGATACGAGCAGTACTTC
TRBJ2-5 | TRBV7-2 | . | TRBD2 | CASSGTSGSQETQYF | TGTGCCAGCAGCGGGACTAGCGGGTCTCAAGAGACCCAGTACTTC
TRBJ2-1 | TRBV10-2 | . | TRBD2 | CASSETYGDYIFNNEQFF | TGCGCCAGCAGTGAGACATACGGGGACTACATATTTAACAATGAGCAGTTCTTC
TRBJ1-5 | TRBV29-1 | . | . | CSVRRVGNQPQHF | TGCAGCGTTCGTCGGGTCGGGAATCAGCCCCAGCATTTT
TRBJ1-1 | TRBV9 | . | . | CASSVVGVNTEAFF | TGTGCCAGCAGCGTAGTAGGGGTGAACACTGAAGCTTTCTTT
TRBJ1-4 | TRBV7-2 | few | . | CASSLGQNNEKLFF | TGTGCCAGCAGCTTAGGGCAGAATAATGAAAAACTGTTTTTT
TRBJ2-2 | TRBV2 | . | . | CASSWGLVGAGELFF | TGTGCCAGCTCTTGGGGGCTAGTGGGGGCCGGGGAGCTGTTTTTT
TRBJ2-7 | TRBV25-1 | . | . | CASSEGVAYEQYF | TGTGCCAGCAGTGAGGGGGTCGCCTACGAGCAGTACTTC
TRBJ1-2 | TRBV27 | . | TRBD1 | CASSFSTGLGYTF | TGTGCCAGCAGTTTCTCGACAGGGCTCGGCTACACCTTC
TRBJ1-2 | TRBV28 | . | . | CASSTRGPPNYGYTF | TGTGCCAGCAGTACGAGGGGACCGCCTAACTATGGCTACACCTTC
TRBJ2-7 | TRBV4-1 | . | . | CASSQDYGEAQEPYEQYF | TGCGCCAGCAGCCAAGATTATGGCGAGGCGCAGGAACCCTACGAGCAGTACTTC
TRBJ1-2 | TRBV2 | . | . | CASSETGSVNYGYTF | TGTGCCAGCAGTGAAACGGGCAGCGTCAACTATGGCTACACCTTC
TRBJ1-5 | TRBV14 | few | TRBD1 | CASSQVDRGNQPQHF | TGTGCCAGCAGCCAAGTGGACAGGGGCAATCAGCCCCAGCATTTT
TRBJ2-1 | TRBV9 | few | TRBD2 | CASSPRVGGDEQFF | TGTGCCAGCAGCCCGCGGGTGGGAGGGGATGAGCAGTTCTTC
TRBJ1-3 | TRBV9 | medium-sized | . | CASSVTPSGNTIYF | TGTGCCAGCAGCGTCACCCCCTCTGGAAACACCATATATTTT
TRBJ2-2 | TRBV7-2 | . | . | CASSLESTTNTGELFF | TGTGCCAGCAGCTTAGAGTCGACAACGAACACCGGGGAGCTGTTTTTT
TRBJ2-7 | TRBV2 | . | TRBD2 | CWSGRGNEQYF | TGCTGGAGCGGGAGAGGCAACGAGCAGTACTTC
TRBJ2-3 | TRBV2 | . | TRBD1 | CASLIPGQITDTQYF | TGTGCCAGCCTAATACCGGGACAGATCACAGATACGCAGTATTTT
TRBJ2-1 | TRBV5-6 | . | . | CASSLGPYNEQFF | TGTGCCAGCAGCCTGGGACCCTACAATGAGCAGTTCTTC
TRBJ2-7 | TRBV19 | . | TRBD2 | CASSMPGLAYEQYF | TGTGCCAGTAGTATGCCTGGACTAGCCTACGAGCAGTACTTC
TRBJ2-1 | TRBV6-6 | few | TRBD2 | CASSYSVAGADEQFF | TGTGCCAGCAGTTACTCGGTAGCGGGAGCCGATGAGCAGTTCTTC
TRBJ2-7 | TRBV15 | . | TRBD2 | CATSWGLAASYEQYF | TGTGCCACCAGCTGGGGACTAGCGGCCTCCTACGAGCAGTACTTC
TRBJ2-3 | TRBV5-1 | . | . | CASSLEGSLSTDTQYF | TGCGCCAGCAGCTTGGAAGGTAGCTTGAGCACAGATACGCAGTATTTT
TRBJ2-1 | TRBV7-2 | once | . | CASSSGTPWDNEQFF | TGTGCCAGCAGCTCCGGGACCCCATGGGACAATGAGCAGTTCTTC
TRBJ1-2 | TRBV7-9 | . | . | CASTEANYGYTF | TGTGCCAGCACGGAAGCTAACTATGGCTACACCTTC
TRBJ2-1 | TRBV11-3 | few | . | CASRRSGSYNEQFF | TGTGCCAGCAGACGTAGCGGCTCCTACAATGAGCAGTTCTTC
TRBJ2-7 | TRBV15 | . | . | CATSRDSYEQYF | TGTGCCACCAGCAGAGATAGCTACGAGCAGTACTTC
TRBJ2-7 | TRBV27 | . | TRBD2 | CASSRFGTSAYEQYF | TGTGCCAGCAGTAGGTTTGGGACTAGCGCCTACGAGCAGTACTTC
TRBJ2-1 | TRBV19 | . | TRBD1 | CASSIGQWSGQGYNEQFF | TGTGCCAGTAGTATCGGACAGTGGTCCGGACAGGGTTACAATGAGCAGTTCTTC
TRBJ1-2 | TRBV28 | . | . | CASSYSRISYGYTF | TGTGCCAGCAGTTACAGTAGGATTTCTTATGGCTACACCTTC
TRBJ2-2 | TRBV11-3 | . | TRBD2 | CASSSGTSGIVGTGELFF | TGTGCCAGCAGCTCCGGGACTAGCGGGATAGTAGGCACCGGGGAGCTGTTTTTT
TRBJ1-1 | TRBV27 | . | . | CASSLGTGSTEAFF | TGTGCCAGCAGTTTGGGAACAGGGAGCACTGAAGCTTTCTTT
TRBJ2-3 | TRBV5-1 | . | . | CASSNQGRYGTDTQYF | TGCGCCAGCAGCAACCAGGGCCGCTACGGCACAGATACGCAGTATTTT
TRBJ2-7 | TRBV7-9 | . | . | CASSYTVSSYEQYF | TGTGCCAGCAGCTATACCGTGAGCTCCTACGAGCAGTACTTC
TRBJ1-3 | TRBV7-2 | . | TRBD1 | CASSNLGGGGSGNTIYF | TGTGCCAGCAGCAACCTAGGGGGCGGGGGTTCTGGAAACACCATATATTTT
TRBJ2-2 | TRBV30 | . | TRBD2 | CAWSPHLNWGLAGSGELFF | TGTGCCTGGAGTCCGCATCTCAATTGGGGACTAGCGGGATCCGGGGAGCTGTTTTTT
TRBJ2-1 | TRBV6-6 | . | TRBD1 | CASSYSGGSYNEQFF | TGTGCCAGCAGTTACTCAGGGGGCTCGTACAATGAGCAGTTCTTC
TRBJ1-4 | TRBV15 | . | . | CATSRERGGNEKLFF | TGTGCCACCAGCAGAGAACGGGGGGGAAATGAAAAACTGTTTTTT
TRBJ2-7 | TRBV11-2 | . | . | CASSFNNEQYF | TGTGCCAGCAGCTTTAACAACGAGCAGTACTTC
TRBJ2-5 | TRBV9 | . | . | CASSVHATGRETQYF | TGTGCCAGCAGCGTCCACGCGACAGGAAGAGAGACCCAGTACTTC
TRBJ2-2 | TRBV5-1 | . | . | CASSLEGGVNTGELFF | TGCGCCAGCAGCTTGGAGGGCGGGGTAAACACCGGGGAGCTGTTTTTT
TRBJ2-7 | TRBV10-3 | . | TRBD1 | CAINPGTGSSYEQYF | TGTGCCATCAACCCAGGGACAGGGAGCTCCTACGAGCAGTACTTC
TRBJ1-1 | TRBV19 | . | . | CASSIGPGWNTEAFF | TGTGCCAGTAGTATAGGGCCAGGGTGGAACACTGAAGCTTTCTTT
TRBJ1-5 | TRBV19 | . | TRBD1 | CASSMVPGQGARAQHF | TGTGCCAGTAGTATGGTCCCGGGACAGGGGGCTAGGGCCCAGCATTTT
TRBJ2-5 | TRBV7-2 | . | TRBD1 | CASSLGDRGPQETQYF | TGTGCCAGCAGCTTAGGGGACAGGGGGCCACAGGAGACCCAGTACTTC
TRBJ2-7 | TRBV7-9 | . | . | CASSLVGSEQYF | TGTGCCAGCAGCTTAGTAGGTTCCGAGCAGTACTTC
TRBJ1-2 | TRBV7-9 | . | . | CASSLRQDTYYGYTF | TGTGCCAGCAGCTTACGGCAGGACACGTACTATGGCTACACCTTC
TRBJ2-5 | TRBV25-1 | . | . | CASTGDRETQYF | TGTGCCAGCACTGGCGACCGGGAGACCCAGTACTTC
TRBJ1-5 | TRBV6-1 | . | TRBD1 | CASSRTGAQPQHF | TGTGCCAGCAGTAGAACAGGGGCTCAGCCCCAGCATTTT
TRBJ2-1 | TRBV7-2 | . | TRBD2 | CASSLGLARKYNEQFF | TGTGCCAGCAGCTTAGGACTAGCTCGAAAGTACAATGAGCAGTTCTTC
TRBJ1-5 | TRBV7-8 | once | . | CASSSSHRGAVSNQPQHF | TGTGCCAGCAGCTCCTCCCACCGGGGGGCCGTGAGCAATCAGCCCCAGCATTTT